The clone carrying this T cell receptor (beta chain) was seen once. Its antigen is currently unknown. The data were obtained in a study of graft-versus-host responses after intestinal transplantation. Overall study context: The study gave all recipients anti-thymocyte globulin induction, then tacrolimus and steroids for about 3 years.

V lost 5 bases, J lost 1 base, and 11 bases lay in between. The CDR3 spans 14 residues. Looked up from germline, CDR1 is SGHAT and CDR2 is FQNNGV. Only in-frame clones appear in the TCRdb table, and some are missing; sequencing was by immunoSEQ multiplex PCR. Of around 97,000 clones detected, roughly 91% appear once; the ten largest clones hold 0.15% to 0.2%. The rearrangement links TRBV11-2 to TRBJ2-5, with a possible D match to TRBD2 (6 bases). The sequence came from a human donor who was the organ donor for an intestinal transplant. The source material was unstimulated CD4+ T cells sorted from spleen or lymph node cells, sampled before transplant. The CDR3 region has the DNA TGTGCCAGCAGCCCGGGACTGACCCAAGAGACCCAGTACTTC. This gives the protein CASSPGLTQETQYF.